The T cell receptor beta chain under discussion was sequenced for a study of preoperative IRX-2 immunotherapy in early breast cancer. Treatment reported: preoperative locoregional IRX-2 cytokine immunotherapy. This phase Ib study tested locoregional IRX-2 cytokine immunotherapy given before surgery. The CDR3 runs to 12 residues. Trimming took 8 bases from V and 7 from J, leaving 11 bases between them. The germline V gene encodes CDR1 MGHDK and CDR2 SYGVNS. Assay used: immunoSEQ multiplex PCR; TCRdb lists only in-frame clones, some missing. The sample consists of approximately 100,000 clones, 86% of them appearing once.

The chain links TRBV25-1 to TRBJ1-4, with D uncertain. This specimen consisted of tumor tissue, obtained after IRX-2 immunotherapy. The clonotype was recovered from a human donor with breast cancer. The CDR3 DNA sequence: TGTGCCAGCGGGCTCATGGGTGAAAAACTGTTTTTT. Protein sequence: CASGLMGEKLFF. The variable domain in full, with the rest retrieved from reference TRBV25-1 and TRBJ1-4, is EADIYQTPRYLVIGTGKKITLECSQTMGHDKMYWYQQDPGMELHLIHYSYGVNSTEKGDLSSESTVSRIRTEHFPLTLESARPSHTSQYLCASGLMGEKLFFGSGTQLSVL.